The 18 T cell receptor beta chains listed next were all sequenced from one sample in a study of CD8+CD57+ T cells in acquired aplastic anemia. Before being chosen for sequencing, patients had shown CD8+CD57+ cell expansion by flow cytometry. Profiling of TCR beta VDJ combinations and CDR3 sequences used genomic DNA as template. TCRdb reprocessed the reads via MiXCR and lists one record per CDR3 protein. The top ten clones hold more than 1.5% of a sample with 180,000 or so distinct CDR3 sequences, roughly half of them seen once. The specimen sequenced was sorted CD4+, CD8+, or CD8+CD57+ T cells (not recorded which) from PBMCs. The source is a human donor with aplastic anemia.

Note on this clonotype: One base away lies a much larger clone, so this may be a sequencing read error. Here the CDR3 reads CASHVQSYEQYF. In DNA form, the CDR3 reads TGTGCCAGTCACGTACAGTCCTACGAGCAGTACTTC. This chain joins TRBV6-1 and TRBJ2-7; no clear D gene. The V end lost 9 bases, the J end lost 1 base, and 10 bases lay between the germline ends. The CDR3 consists of 12 residues. Germline V gene lookup returns CDR1 MNHNS and CDR2 SASEGT.

On this clonotype itself: A much larger clone is a single base away; this may be a read error. V and J are TRBV4-2 and TRBJ2-5, with a tentative D call TRBD2 (5 bases). The germline CDR1 and CDR2 sequences are LGHNA and YNFKEQ. The CDR3 loop spans 15 amino acids. The V gene lost 4 bases and the J gene lost 3 bases, with 15 bases spanning the gap. CDR3 in amino acids: CASSRSWTGEETQYF. The CDR3 nucleotides read TGTGCCAGCAGCCGTAGCTGGACTGGGGAAGAGACCCAGTACTTC.

This clonotype was counted at least ten times. V usage is TRBV7-6 and J usage is TRBJ1-4, with D possibly matching TRBD1 (5 bases). The CDR3 runs 15 residues. The germline V and J ends were trimmed by 1 base and 5 bases, with 11 bases remaining between them. Germline V gives CDR1 SGHVS, CDR2 FNYEAQ. The CDR3 DNA follows: TGTGCCAGCAGCTTAGAAGCAGGGTCCAATGAAAAACTGTTTTTT. Its protein product is CASSLEAGSNEKLFF. Full variable domain (outside the CDR3, taken from reference TRBV7-6 and TRBJ1-4): GAGVSQSPRYKVTKRGQDVALRCDPISGHVSLYWYRQALGQGPEFLTYFNYEAQQDKSGLPNDRFSAERPEGSISTLTIQRTEQRDSAMYRCASSLEAGSNEKLFFGSGTQLSVL.

The chain joins TRBV5-1 to TRBJ1-2; 9 bases are shared with TRBD1. Germline lookup yields CDR1 SGHRS and CDR2 YFSETQ. V was pared by 4 bases and J by 4 bases, with 11 bases of the junction left unmatched. The CDR3 sequence is 16 residues long. The CDR3 coding sequence is TGCGCCAGCAGCGGGGGACAGGGACTCGAGGGCTATGGCTACACCTTC. Translation gives CASSGGQGLEGYGYTF.

The sample holds a few counts of this clonotype. The CDR3 coding sequence is TGTGCCAGCAGTGAATATACAGGGAAGGCTGGAAACACCATATATTTT. Its translation is CASSEYTGKAGNTIYF. The chain employs TRBV25-1 and TRBJ1-3, with D possibly TRBD1 on 6 matching bases. V lost 0 bases and J lost 2, with 11 bases in between. The germline V gene has CDR1 MGHDK and CDR2 SYGVNS. The CDR3 is 16 amino acids.

The chain links TRBV11-1 to TRBJ2-6; tentative D call: TRBD1 (6 bases). The germline gives CDR1 SGHAT, CDR2 FQDESV (reference sequence). V lost 5 bases, J lost 2 bases, and 13 bases lay in between. The CDR3 is made up of 16 amino acids. DNA for the CDR3: TGTGCCAGCAGCCAAAGGGACATTCCTGGGGCCAACGTCCTGACTTTC. It is translated as CASSQRDIPGANVLTF.

This clonotype was counted once. This chain connects TRBV5-1 to TRBJ2-7; 7 bases are a match to TRBD1. Germline CDR1 reads SGHRS; CDR2 reads YFSETQ. Trimming removed 0 bases from V and 1 base from J; junction bases left unmatched: 16. This CDR3 is 19 amino acids long. CDR3 sequence (DNA): TGCGCCAGCAGCTTGGCCACCCAAACCCTACAGGGGATTTCCTACGAGCAGTACTTC. This gives the protein CASSLATQTLQGISYEQYF.

This clonotype was counted ten times or more. The chain joins TRBV5-4 to TRBJ2-5; unclear D gene. The CDR3 is 14 amino acids. Germline CDR1 and CDR2: SGHNT and YYREEE (reference sequence). V dropped 4 bases and J dropped 0 bases, with 10 bases sitting between them. The CDR3 protein is CASSTGTNQETQYF. The CDR3 DNA is TGTGCCAGCAGCACCGGAACGAACCAAGAGACCCAGTACTTC.

The chain employs TRBV20-1 and TRBJ2-2, with D perhaps matching TRBD2 (6 bases). Germline assignment: CDR1 DFQATT and CDR2 SNEGSKA (reference sequence). Trimming removed 1 base at V and 3 bases at J, with 9 bases between. The CDR3 contains 14 residues. The CDR3 DNA is TGCAGTGCTAGAGCGGGAGCGTACACCGGGGAGCTGTTTTTT. It yields the protein CSARAGAYTGELFF.

This clonotype was found many times. The CDR3 DNA follows: TGCAGCGTTCCCGGGACTATGAACACCGGGGAGCTGTTTTTT. Its protein product is CSVPGTMNTGELFF. The rearrangement joins TRBV29-1 to TRBJ2-2; 7 bases match TRBD2. CDR1 is SQVTM, CDR2 ANQGSEA, per germline. CDR3 length: 14 residues. V dropped 5 bases and J dropped 1; count of bases not matched to a gene: 4.

The chain recombines TRBV20-1 with TRBJ1-2; possible D gene TRBD1, 5 bases. From germline, CDR1 is DFQATT and CDR2 SNEGSKA (reference sequence). This CDR3 is 12 amino acids long. V lost 4 bases and J 7 bases, leaving 13 bases between the germline ends. CDR3 sequence (DNA): TGCAGTGCTACACAGGCGGTTGGTGGCTACACCTTC. Translating it yields CSATQAVGGYTF.

With respect to this clonotype: One end of the junction does not line up with germline, which may come from a read error. The CDR3 bases are TGTGCCAGCAGGGACAGGGGGCAGCGAAACACCGTATATTTT. Protein sequence: CASRDRGQRNTVYF. V is TRBV12-3 or TRBV12-4 and J is TRBJ1-3; 11 bases match TRBD1. The CDR3 has 14 residues.

In the case of this clonotype: A much larger clone differs from this one at a single base, so this may be a read error. The chain is built from TRBV11-2 and TRBJ2-4; perhaps TRBD2 as D (7 bases). CDR3 length equals 15 residues. Per the germline V gene, CDR1 is SGHAT and CDR2 is FQNNGV. DNA of the CDR3: TGTGCCAGCAGCTTAGCTGGGGGGGCCAAAGACATTCAGTACTTC. Amino acid sequence: CASSLAGGAKDIQYF.

The rearrangement links TRBV27 to TRBJ2-3; D call uncertain. Trimming took 4 bases from V and 0 from J, leaving 8 bases between them. Germline values: CDR1 MNHEY, CDR2 SMNVEV (reference sequence). The CDR3 runs to 14 residues. CDR3 sequence: CASSWTASTDTQYF. CDR3 DNA: TGTGCCAGCAGTTGGACGGCTAGCACAGATACGCAGTATTTT.

Notes on this clonotype: This could be a read error, since a much larger clone is one nucleotide away. This sequence joins TRBV4-3 and TRBJ2-2; D possibly corresponds to TRBD2 (5 bases). The CDR3 extends over 17 amino acids. Germline V gives CDR1 LGHNA, CDR2 YSLEER. CDR3 nucleotide sequence: TGCGCCAGCAGCCAAGCGGTCCTTTTCGCGAACACCGGGGAGCTGTCTTTT. This translates into CASSQAVLFANTGELSF.

V and J are TRBV27 and TRBJ2-5; unclear D gene. The germline V gene encodes CDR1 MNHEY and CDR2 SMNVEV (reference sequence). The CDR3 runs to 12 residues. V was shortened by 6 bases and J by 5 bases, with 10 bases between the two germline ends. The CDR3 here is CASRGILETQYF. Here the CDR3 DNA reads TGTGCCAGCAGGGGGATTTTGGAGACCCAGTACTTC.

This chain links TRBV7-2 with TRBJ2-7, with D perhaps matching TRBD1 or TRBD2 (5 bases each). Germline CDR1 and CDR2: SGHTA and FQGNSA. CDR3 size: 15 residues. V gave up 1 base and J gave up 3 bases, with 13 bases separating them. CDR3 coding DNA: TGTGCCAGCAGCTTAGGAGGGGCAGGGAACTACGAGCAGTACTTC. Translating it yields CASSLGGAGNYEQYF.

The table lists this clonotype with a few counts. The chain joins TRBV14 to TRBJ1-1; the D is unclear. Germline CDR1 and CDR2: SGHDN and FVKESK. V was shortened by 0 bases and J by 0 bases, with 17 bases between the two germline ends. The CDR3 is made up of 18 amino acids. CDR3 nucleotide sequence: TGTGCCAGCAGCCAAGATAAGGAACGAACGCTTTTGAACACTGAAGCTTTCTTT. It codes for CASSQDKERTLLNTEAFF.